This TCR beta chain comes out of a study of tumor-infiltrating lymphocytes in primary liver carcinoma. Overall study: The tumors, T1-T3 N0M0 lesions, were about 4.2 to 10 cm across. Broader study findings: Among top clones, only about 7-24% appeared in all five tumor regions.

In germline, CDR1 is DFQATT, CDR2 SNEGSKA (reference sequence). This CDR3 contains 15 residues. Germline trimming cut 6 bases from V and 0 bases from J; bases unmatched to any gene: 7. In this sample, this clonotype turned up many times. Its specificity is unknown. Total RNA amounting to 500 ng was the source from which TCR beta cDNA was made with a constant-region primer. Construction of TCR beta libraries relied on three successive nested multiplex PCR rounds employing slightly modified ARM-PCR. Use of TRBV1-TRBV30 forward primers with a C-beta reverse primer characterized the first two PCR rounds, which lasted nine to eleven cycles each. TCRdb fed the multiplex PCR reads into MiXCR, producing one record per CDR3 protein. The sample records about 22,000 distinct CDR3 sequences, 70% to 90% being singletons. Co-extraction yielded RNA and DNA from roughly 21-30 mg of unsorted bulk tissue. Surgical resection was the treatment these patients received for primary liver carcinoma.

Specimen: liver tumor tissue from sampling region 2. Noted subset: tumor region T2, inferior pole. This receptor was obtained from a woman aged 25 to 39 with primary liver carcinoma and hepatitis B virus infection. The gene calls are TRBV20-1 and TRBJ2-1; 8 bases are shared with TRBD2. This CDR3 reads CSALRREDSYNEQFF. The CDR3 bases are TGCAGTGCCTTGAGGCGGGAGGACTCCTACAATGAGCAGTTCTTC.